The rows below give T cell receptor beta chains drawn from one sample of a study of cytomegalovirus exposure and HLA in healthy donors. Profiled with immunoSEQ multiplex PCR; TCRdb holds only in-frame clones, not every one. The sample lists about 68,000 clones, more than 80% occurring once. The sequenced material came from PBMCs. The source of these receptors is a human donor in good health. Each CDR3 is given with its conserved first and last residue. Fields, in order: CDR3 length, clone size, D gene, V gene, J gene, CDR3 protein, CDR3 DNA. The D gene is left open where the match is weak. Clone size appears in some rows only: once, few, many, or a class for an expanded clone.

length: 14
size: -
D: -
V: TRBV4-2
J: TRBJ1-5
CDR3: CASSQDSVNQPQHF
DNA: TGTGCCAGCAGCCAAGATAGCGTGAATCAGCCCCAGCATTTT

length: 15
size: -
D: -
V: TRBV7-2
J: TRBJ2-2
CDR3: CASSLVRGAAGELFF
DNA: TGTGCCAGCAGCTTAGTCAGGGGAGCGGCCGGGGAGCTGTTTTTT

length: 13
size: few
D: -
V: TRBV19
J: TRBJ2-5
CDR3: CASGLGRAETQYF
DNA: TGTGCCAGCGGACTCGGGAGAGCGGAGACCCAGTACTTC

length: 13
size: -
D: -
V: TRBV25-1
J: TRBJ2-7
CDR3: CASTHSGLHEQYF
DNA: TGTGCCAGCACCCATAGCGGTCTCCACGAGCAGTACTTC

length: 15
size: few
D: TRBD1
V: TRBV7-2
J: TRBJ1-4
CDR3: CASSLGDREGEKLFF
DNA: TGTGCCAGCAGCTTAGGGGACAGGGAAGGGGAAAAACTGTTTTTT

length: 17
size: once
D: TRBD1
V: TRBV4-1
J: TRBJ2-1
CDR3: CASSQPPGTGPYNEQFF
DNA: TGCGCCAGCAGCCAACCTCCAGGGACAGGGCCTTACAATGAGCAGTTCTTC

length: 15
size: -
D: TRBD1
V: TRBV18
J: TRBJ1-5
CDR3: CASSSGGRDNQPQHF
DNA: TGTGCCAGCTCGTCAGGGGGCAGGGACAATCAGCCCCAGCATTTT

length: 15
size: -
D: TRBD1
V: TRBV25-1
J: TRBJ1-6
CDR3: CASSVATGTRSPLHF
DNA: TGTGCCAGCAGTGTCGCGACAGGGACGAGGTCACCCCTCCACTTT

length: 14
size: -
D: TRBD1
V: TRBV4-1
J: TRBJ1-5
CDR3: CASSLGTENQPQHF
DNA: TGCGCCAGCAGCCTCGGGACAGAGAATCAGCCCCAGCATTTT

length: 14
size: few
D: -
V: TRBV11-2
J: TRBJ2-5
CDR3: CASTGQGEVETQYF
DNA: TGTGCCAGCACAGGCCAGGGCGAGGTGGAGACCCAGTACTTC

length: 15
size: -
D: TRBD1
V: TRBV7-8
J: TRBJ1-6
CDR3: CASSSQQGANSPLHF
DNA: TGTGCCAGCAGCTCACAACAGGGGGCTAATTCACCCCTCCACTTT

length: 14
size: -
D: -
V: TRBV19
J: TRBJ2-5
CDR3: CASSISTGQETQYF
DNA: TGTGCCAGTAGTATTTCGACAGGCCAAGAGACCCAGTACTTC

length: 15
size: -
D: -
V: TRBV7-2
J: TRBJ1-5
CDR3: CASSLSQGPNQPQHF
DNA: TGTGCCAGCAGCTTATCCCAGGGGCCCAATCAGCCCCAGCATTTT

length: 15
size: few
D: -
V: TRBV5-8
J: TRBJ2-7
CDR3: CASSLVSQVPYEQYF
DNA: TGTGCCAGCAGCTTGGTCAGCCAGGTACCCTACGAGCAGTACTTC

length: 14
size: few
D: -
V: TRBV2
J: TRBJ1-6
CDR3: CASSPRVGGSPLHF
DNA: TGTGCCAGCAGCCCGAGGGTGGGGGGATCACCCCTCCACTTT

length: 15
size: -
D: -
V: TRBV2
J: TRBJ1-4
CDR3: CASSVGAATNEKLFF
DNA: TGTGCCAGCAGTGTTGGGGCTGCAACTAATGAAAAACTGTTTTTT

length: 15
size: -
D: TRBD2
V: TRBV19
J: TRBJ2-5
CDR3: CASSKWTSEKETQYF
DNA: TGTGCCAGTAGTAAGTGGACTAGCGAGAAGGAGACCCAGTACTTC

length: 16
size: -
D: -
V: TRBV9
J: TRBJ2-3
CDR3: CASSSTGTGGPDTQYF
DNA: TGTGCCAGCAGCTCTACAGGGACGGGGGGCCCAGATACGCAGTATTTT

length: 16
size: -
D: -
V: TRBV6-6
J: TRBJ2-3
CDR3: CASSYSSLASTDTQYF
DNA: TGTGCCAGCAGTTACTCGAGCCTAGCTTCCACAGATACGCAGTATTTT

length: 14
size: once
D: TRBD2
V: TRBV5-1
J: TRBJ2-1
CDR3: CASRPGLAGEEQFF
DNA: TGCGCCAGCAGGCCGGGACTAGCGGGGGAGGAGCAGTTCTTC

length: 16
size: once
D: -
V: TRBV7-2
J: TRBJ2-7
CDR3: CASSPAQTSIHYEQYF
DNA: TGTGCCAGCAGCCCCGCCCAAACTAGCATACACTACGAGCAGTACTTC

length: 14
size: -
D: TRBD1
V: TRBV9
J: TRBJ1-3
CDR3: CASTRTGAGNTIYF
DNA: TGTGCCAGCACGAGGACAGGGGCTGGAAACACCATATATTTT

length: 14
size: -
D: -
V: TRBV7-9
J: TRBJ1-2
CDR3: CASSLGVQGYGYTF
DNA: TGTGCCAGCAGCTTAGGAGTCCAGGGCTATGGCTACACCTTC

length: 14
size: -
D: TRBD1
V: TRBV10-3
J: TRBJ1-6
CDR3: CAISPGQDLVGFHF
DNA: TGTGCCATCAGTCCGGGACAGGACCTAGTGGGGTTCCACTTT

length: 15
size: -
D: -
V: TRBV9
J: TRBJ2-7
CDR3: CASSVGDGKTYEQYF
DNA: TGTGCCAGCAGCGTAGGAGACGGGAAGACCTACGAGCAGTACTTC

length: 15
size: -
D: TRBD1
V: TRBV30
J: TRBJ1-3
CDR3: CAWGEPTGFTNTIYF
DNA: TGTGCCTGGGGGGAACCGACAGGGTTTACAAACACCATATATTTT

length: 18
size: few
D: TRBD1
V: TRBV7-8
J: TRBJ1-2
CDR3: CASSLGRGQSQANYGYPF
DNA: TGTGCCAGCAGCTTAGGGAGGGGGCAGAGTCAAGCTAACTATGGCTACCCCTTC

length: 14
size: -
D: TRBD2
V: TRBV2
J: TRBJ2-5
CDR3: CASHEVERGETQYF
DNA: TGTGCCAGCCACGAGGTCGAGCGGGGAGAGACCCAGTACTTC

length: 14
size: -
D: -
V: TRBV6-1
J: TRBJ2-7
CDR3: CASSEVQTSYEQYF
DNA: TGTGCCAGCAGTGAGGTACAGACCTCCTACGAGCAGTACTTC

length: 15
size: -
D: TRBD1
V: TRBV2
J: TRBJ2-3
CDR3: CASGDRLRSLDTQYF
DNA: TGTGCCAGTGGGGACAGGCTCCGATCTTTAGATACGCAGTATTTT

length: 14
size: once
D: TRBD1
V: TRBV7-6
J: TRBJ2-1
CDR3: CASSPRAGGNEQFF
DNA: TGTGCCAGCAGCCCCCGGGCAGGGGGCAATGAGCAGTTCTTC

length: 14
size: -
D: TRBD1
V: TRBV5-4
J: TRBJ1-3
CDR3: CASSLGTGRNTIYF
DNA: TGTGCCAGCAGCTTAGGGACAGGGCGAAACACCATATATTTT

length: 14
size: -
D: -
V: TRBV30
J: TRBJ2-1
CDR3: CAWSSEEGQYEQFF
DNA: TGTGCCTGGAGTAGCGAAGAAGGACAATATGAGCAGTTCTTC

length: 12
size: few
D: -
V: TRBV7-2
J: TRBJ1-5
CDR3: CASSLGAQPQHF
DNA: TGTGCCAGCAGCTTGGGGGCCCAGCCCCAGCATTTT